These 10 T cell receptor beta chains were sequenced from one sample in a study of multiple sclerosis patients with progressive multifocal leukoencephalopathy. Sequencing used immunoSEQ multiplex PCR; TCRdb keeps in-frame clones, though not all of them. The table has approximately 35,000 clones, about 90% seen once. Specified time point: time of PML onset. The starting material was PBMCs, obtained from a patient treated with natalizumab. These receptors all come from a human donor with progressive multifocal leukoencephalopathy.

The CDR3 bases are TGTGCCAGTAGCCCCGGGACTAGCGGGGCAGATACGCAGTATTTT. Amino acids: CASSPGTSGADTQYF. The chain carries TRBV19 and TRBJ2-3; 13 bases agree with TRBD2. CDR3 length: 15 residues. Trimming cost V 6 bases and J 4 bases; bases outside gene matches: 4. Germline V gene sequence: CDR1 LNHDA, CDR2 SQIVND (reference sequence). The variable domain in full, completed from reference TRBV19 and TRBJ2-3, reads DGGITQSPKYLFRKEGQNVTLSCEQNLNHDAMYWYRQDPGQGLRLIYYSQIVNDFQKGDIAEGYSVSREKKESFPLTVTSAQKNPTAFYLCASSPGTSGADTQYFGPGTRLTVL.

This clone was seen a single time. V usage is TRBV5-1 and J usage is TRBJ2-5; D unclear. The end of the DNA is better explained by TRBJ2-7, so the J call may be wrong. Germline V CDR1 and CDR2: SGHRS, YFSETQ. The CDR3 has 14 residues. The CDR3 DNA follows: TGCGCCAGCAGCTCTGCCAGTGGGCCCTACGAGCAGTACTTC. The encoded protein is CASSSASGPYEQYF.

The chain uses TRBV9 and TRBJ2-2, with unresolved D. Germline CDR1 and CDR2: SGDLS and YYNGEE. V was pared by 5 bases and J by 5 bases, with 10 bases between. This CDR3 has 13 amino acids. CDR3 DNA: TGTGCCAGCAGTTCCGCCCCGACCGGGGAGCTGTTTTTT. Translating gives CASSSAPTGELFF. Looking up the rest from reference TRBV9 and TRBJ2-2 gives the full variable domain: DSGVTQTPKHLITATGQRVTLRCSPRSGDLSVYWYQQSLDQGLQFLIQYYNGEERAKGNILERFSAQQFPDLHSELNLSSLELGDSALYFCASSSAPTGELFFGEGSRLTVL.

The chain couples TRBV27 to TRBJ2-7; 7 bases align to TRBD1. The CDR3 loop spans 11 amino acids. V trimming: 4 bases; J trimming: 6 bases; junction bases outside the gene matches: 0. Germline V lookup: CDR1 MNHEY, CDR2 SMNVEV (reference sequence). CDR3 nucleotides: TGTGCCAGCAGTTCAGGGGGCGAGCAGTACTTC. This codes for CASSSGGEQYF.

This chain links TRBV11-2 with TRBJ2-3; 10 nucleotides align to TRBD1. V was pared by 7 bases and J by 3 bases, with 10 bases of the junction left unmatched. Germline V CDR1 and CDR2: SGHAT, FQNNGV. This CDR3 has 16 residues. The CDR3 DNA reads TGTGCCAGCATCCAGTCGCCGGGACAGGGGACAGATACGCAGTATTTT. This sequence encodes CASIQSPGQGTDTQYF.

This clone was seen a handful of times. CDR3 in amino acids: CASSDSENSKQFF. The CDR3 DNA is TGTGCCAGCAGTGACTCGGAAAATTCTAAGCAGTTCTTC. This chain joins TRBV6-4 and TRBJ2-1; no firm D call. Germline V gives CDR1 MRHNA, CDR2 SNTAGT. The germline V and J ends were trimmed by 0 bases and 11 bases, with 11 bases remaining between them. The CDR3 has 13 amino acids.

The V gene is TRBV6-1, the J gene TRBJ2-7; 9 positions agree with TRBD2. J lost 2 bases, V lost 1 base, and 3 bases had no gene match. Per the germline V gene, CDR1 is MNHNS and CDR2 is SASEGT. The CDR3 runs to 15 residues. As DNA, the CDR3 is TGTGCCAGCAGTGAAGGACTAGCGGCAACCTACGAGCAGTACTTC. It translates to CASSEGLAATYEQYF.

This chain connects TRBV29-1 to TRBJ1-2; D uncertain. The CDR3 covers 12 residues. Germline V gene data show CDR1 as SQVTM and CDR2 as ANQGSEA. V was shortened by 4 bases and J by 2 bases, with 8 bases between the two germline ends. CDR3 in DNA: TGCAGCGTTGGACGGCCAAACTATGGCTACACCTTC. This gives the protein CSVGRPNYGYTF.

This rearrangement joins TRBV5-4 to TRBJ2-1; weak D call: TRBD1 (6 bases). The V end was cut by 0 bases, the J end by 10 bases, with 14 bases between. The CDR3 has 14 residues. Germline values: CDR1 SGHNT, CDR2 YYREEE (reference sequence). CDR3 amino acids: CASSLEAGDREQFF. In nucleotides, the CDR3 is TGTGCCAGCAGCTTGGAGGCAGGGGATCGGGAGCAGTTCTTC.

The chain carries TRBV10-3 and TRBJ1-3; D ambiguous. CDR3 length equals 12 residues. CDR1 ENHRY and CDR2 SYGVKD come from the germline V gene. Trimming removed 3 bases from V and 6 bases from J, with 6 bases in between. The CDR3, as DNA: TGTGCCATCAGTGACACCCCAAACACCATATATTTT. Encoded protein: CAISDTPNTIYF.